A selection of T cell receptor beta chains follows, all from one sample in a study of human T cells and chemical hapten exposure. TCRdb ran MiXCR on the RACE reads and lists one entry per CDR3 protein. The sample yields roughly 380,000 distinct CDR3 sequences, about 6% seen once. The starting material was whole blood, obtained in connection with sensitization to the hapten diphenylcyclopropenone (DPC). The source is a woman aged 18-29 years with alopecia areata. Some clones in this sample may be carry-over from other donors' samples. The CDR3 runs from the conserved cysteine through the conserved F or W. A D gene is named only where the DNA matches it firmly. Clone size is shown for a subset of rows, as once, few, many or a class of expanded clone.

v_call,d_call,clone_size,j_call,cdr3_aa,cdr3_nt
TRBV5-6,TRBD1,few,TRBJ1-1,CASSLASRGARGTEAFF,TGTGCCAGCAGCTTGGCGTCCAGGGGGGCGCGGGGCACTGAAGCTTTCTTT
TRBV12-2,NA,few,TRBJ2-3,CASRLLTSSDTQYF,TGTGCAAGTCGCTTATTAACTAGCTCAGATACGCAGTATTTT
TRBV5-1,TRBD1,few,TRBJ2-5,CATLSGTGGAETQYF,TGCGCCACTCTTTCCGGGACAGGGGGCGCAGAGACCCAGTACTTC
TRBV7-2,TRBD2,few,TRBJ2-1,CASSPSSGVYEQFF,TGTGCCAGCAGCCCTAGCAGCGGGGTCTATGAGCAGTTCTTC
TRBV4-2,TRBD1,many,TRBJ1-5,CASSQGDRAAYSNQPQHF,TGTGCCAGCAGCCAAGGAGACAGGGCGGCATATAGCAATCAGCCCCAGCATTTT
TRBV7-9,NA,NA,TRBJ1-2,CASSFEIPDSMSYGYTF,TGTGCCAGCAGCTTTGAGATCCCGGACAGCATGAGCTATGGCTACACCTTC
TRBV7-8,NA,few,TRBJ1-4,CASSPPGGGVNEKLFF,TGTGCCAGCAGCCCCCCGGGAGGAGGGGTTAATGAAAAACTGTTTTTT
TRBV13,NA,many,TRBJ1-6,CASSRRGGDSPLHF,TGTGCCAGCAGCCGTAGAGGGGGGGATTCACCCCTCCACTTT
TRBV12-3/TRBV12-4,NA,NA,TRBJ1-5,CASSLEIGQPQHF,TGTGCCAGCAGCCTCGAGATTGGCCAGCCCCAGCATTTT
TRBV4-1,NA,NA,TRBJ2-3,CASSHKPVAGAGRDTQYF,TGCGCCAGCAGCCACAAACCGGTGGCGGGGGCCGGTAGGGATACGCAGTATTTT
TRBV7-8,NA,few,TRBJ1-4,CASSLGTTSGANEKLFF,TGTGCCAGCAGCTTAGGGACCACGAGCGGGGCTAATGAAAAACTGTTTTTT
TRBV15,NA,few,TRBJ1-1,CATSEYRWSNTEAFF,TGTGCCACCTCCGAATACAGGTGGAGCAACACTGAAGCTTTCTTT
TRBV11-2,TRBD2,NA,TRBJ2-1,CASSLLAGRDNEQFF,TGTGCCAGCAGCTTACTAGCGGGGAGGGACAATGAGCAGTTCTTC
TRBV7-2,TRBD1,many,TRBJ1-4,CASSLRQGGEKLFF,TGTGCCAGCAGCCTTCGACAGGGCGGGGAAAAACTGTTTTTT
TRBV12-3/TRBV12-4,TRBD1,few,TRBJ2-1,CASSTQGDAYNEQFF,TGTGCCAGCAGTACCCAGGGGGACGCCTACAATGAGCAGTTCTTC
TRBV20-1,NA,many,TRBJ1-3,CSARVPISGNTIYF,TGCAGTGCTAGAGTACCTATTTCTGGAAACACCATATATTTT
TRBV7-2,TRBD2,few,TRBJ2-3,CASSLNSGGAGSDTQYF,TGTGCCAGCAGCTTGAATAGCGGGGGGGCCGGTTCCGATACGCAGTATTTT
TRBV12-5,TRBD1,many,TRBJ1-1,CASGLSRGLTFF,TGTGCTAGTGGTTTGTCCAGGGGGCTTACTTTCTTT
TRBV3-1,NA,many,TRBJ2-3,CASSPGSSFSTDTQYF,TGTGCCAGCAGCCCCGGGTCGAGTTTCAGCACAGATACGCAGTATTTT
TRBV24-1,NA,many,TRBJ2-2,CATSDPTSFGELFF,TGTGCCACCAGTGACCCTACTAGTTTCGGGGAGCTGTTTTTT
TRBV5-1,NA,many,TRBJ2-3,CASRAGSTDTQYF,TGCGCCAGCAGGGCAGGGAGCACAGATACGCAGTATTTT
TRBV6-1,NA,few,TRBJ1-5,CASSVTAPNQPQHF,TGTGCCAGCAGTGTGACAGCGCCTAATCAGCCCCAGCATTTT
TRBV12-5,NA,NA,TRBJ1-5,CASGLVAGGANQPQHF,TGTGCTAGTGGTTTGGTGGCGGGTGGGGCCAATCAGCCCCAGCATTTT